Reported below is one T cell receptor (beta chain). Only a few counts were recorded for this clonotype. Its binding antigen is unknown. Per-base qualities were not stored, and no clone one base away is much larger. The germline V gene sets CDR1 to SGHRS and CDR2 to YFSETQ. The V end loses 0 bases and the J end loses 6 bases, and a stretch of 10 bases separates them. Counted from cysteine to phenylalanine, this CDR3 has 14 amino acids. Only the CDR3 DNA stays, 42 bases, in frame from base 1. These data originate in a study of T-cell memory formation after mild COVID-19 (TCRdb year 2021). Concerning the study at large: TCR sequence clusters from the two donors were found to be largely donor specific. In a couple of donors, T-cell clones that expanded and contracted after mild COVID-19 were tracked by sequencing TCRalpha and TCRbeta repertoires over time. Two young, previously healthy adult volunteers made up the cohort, one male and one female.

Results and caveats for the whole study, not just this receptor: Contracting CD4+ clones were found mainly in CM and EM memory subsets, while CD8+ clones were enriched in EMRA. Clones contracting from day 15 to 85 had balanced CD4/CD8 phenotypes, while a second wave expanding from day 15 to 37 was biased towards CD4+. The study covered only two mild cases, and larger cohorts including severe cases with pre-infection samples were considered necessary. Whether the second-wave clones peaking on day 37 were SARS-CoV-2 specific was not confirmed. Some responding clones were detected in pre-infection memory, which suggested that pre-existing cross-reactive memory T cells had joined the SARS-CoV-2 response.

Ficoll-Paque density gradient centrifugation was the method used to isolate PBMCs. Sequencing relied on an Illumina NovaSeq 6000. TCRalpha and TCRbeta cDNA libraries were constructed by 5'RACE with constant-segment primers, with sample barcodes and unique molecular identifiers being introduced. Trizol reagent was used to extract RNA from every sample. Amplification of the libraries took two PCR steps, and the second step added a second sample barcode plus Illumina TruSeq adapters. The libraries were sequenced on an Illumina NovaSeq using 2 x 150 bp paired-end reads. The paper's processing steps were these. With migec v1.2.7, reads were demultiplexed and then collapsed into UMI-guided consensus sequences. Using mixcr v2.1.11, the UMI consensuses were aligned to TRA and TRB V and J templates and assembled into clonotypes. A clonotype was counted as expanded or contracted only when both edgeR and NoisET called the clonotype significant, with the noise models trained on biological replicates. edgeR calls used a false discovery rate-adjusted p below 0.01 and a log2 fold-change threshold of 1. As an exploratory analysis of dynamics, PCA with hierarchical clustering was applied to max-normalized trajectories of the 1000 most abundant clonotypes. The CD4 or CD8 phenotype of responding clones was assigned using the separately sequenced CD4+ and CD8+ repertoires. TCRdb trimmed the raw reads at Q25, called clones with MiXCR and kept productive beta chains. Each entry merges the rows of one CDR3 protein and shows their most common DNA and genes. The V and J calls and clone size come from TCRdb's table, not from the authors' own analysis. The sample data list about 350,000 distinct CDR3 sequences, and 25% to 30% of these were observed just once. About 14% of the sample rests with the top ten.

The chain is encoded by TRBV5-1 joined to TRBJ2-1, with the D call tentatively TRBD1 or TRBD2, each fitting 5 bases. The sample consisted of PBMCs or a T cell subset sorted from them (not recorded which). The source of this sequence is an adult woman who had mild COVID-19 (a few samples of this study predate the infection). The sample titles of this study are shuffled in the database, so cell type and time point are left out; the donor was told from shared clones. The DNA is TGCGCCAGCAGCTTGGAGGGACCCCTCAATGAGCAGTTCTTC. Translation gives CASSLEGPLNEQFF.